This section outlines one T cell receptor beta chain sequence together with its context. Its antigen is still unknown. The sample's treatment: approximately nine-day PBMC culture with coronavirus spike peptide pools or control peptides (ViraFEST assay). ViraFEST grew antigen-specific T cells using peptide pools, then sequenced TCRs. PCR positivity was dated March to December 2020, before US Alpha, Beta and Delta variants. Trimming removed 5 bases from V and 6 bases from J, with 12 bases in between. Germline CDR1 reads SGHAT; CDR2 reads FQDESV (reference sequence). The CDR3 contains 13 residues. The Oncomine TCR Beta short-read assay was what sequenced the DNA obtained from cultured CD4+ T cells. TCRdb reprocessed the PCR reads via MiXCR and lists one record per CDR3 protein. The table lists about 17,000 distinct CDR3 sequences, 43% of them singletons. The data are from a study of vaccination and CD4 T cells after COVID-19. Across the study: Convalescent patients, SARS-CoV-2 positive by nasal swab PCR, comprised some 10 mild cases and one severe case.

Study conclusions and caveats: Early timepoints after natural infection were not analyzed in these convalescent patients.

The sample here was CD4+ T cells from blood, cultured in vitro, taken before SARS-CoV-2 vaccination. The TCR comes from a human donor who had recovered from COVID-19. The V call is TRBV11-1, the J call TRBJ2-3, with D hard to call. The CDR3 loop is CASSRDGDDTQYF. The CDR3 nucleotides read TGTGCCAGCAGCAGAGACGGTGATGATACGCAGTATTTT.